The 9 T cell receptor beta chains given below trace back to one sample, sequenced in a study of T-cell memory formation after mild COVID-19. TCRdb reprocessed the 5' RACE reads with MiXCR, giving one entry per CDR3 protein. The profile shows approximately 190,000 distinct CDR3 sequences, around 17% of them singletons. Sequenced input: PBMCs or a T cell subset sorted from them (not recorded which). Receptors were obtained from an adult woman who had mild COVID-19 (a few samples of this study predate the infection). Cell type and time point are not known.

The chain carries TRBV29-1 and TRBJ2-3; no firm D call. V was shortened by 2 bases and J by 0 bases, with 9 bases between the two germline ends. The CDR3 is made up of 14 amino acids. Germline V gene sequence: CDR1 SQVTM, CDR2 ANQGSEA. The CDR3 here is CSVELYTSTDTQYF. In DNA form, the CDR3 reads TGCAGCGTTGAATTGTACACAAGCACAGATACGCAGTATTTT.

This clonotype was detected only a few times. The rearrangement links TRBV12-3 or TRBV12-4 to TRBJ2-1; D might be TRBD2 (5 bases). CDR3 length equals 16 residues. V lost 5 bases to trimming and J lost 10 bases, with 24 bases between them. In nucleotides, the CDR3 is TGTGCCAGCAGTCCGCCGGACTGGAAGAGATTATGGGAGCAGTTCTTC. Translation: CASSPPDWKRLWEQFF.

This clonotype has only a few counts. The V gene is TRBV2, the J gene TRBJ1-1, with D unresolved. Trimming took 4 bases from V and 3 from J, leaving 9 bases between them. This CDR3 is 13 amino acids long. Germline CDR1 SNHLY, CDR2 FYNNEI. CDR3 sequence reads: CASSGQSHTEAFF. In DNA form, the CDR3 reads TGTGCCAGCAGTGGGCAGAGCCACACTGAAGCTTTCTTT.

This clonotype was counted between two and nine times. This chain connects TRBV30 to TRBJ1-1; 8 nucleotides match TRBD1. V was clipped by 5 bases and J by 4 bases; unmatched bases: 0. Germline V lookup: CDR1 GTSNPN, CDR2 SVGIG (reference sequence). CDR3 length equals 11 residues. CDR3 in amino acids: CAWGQGTEAFF. DNA for the CDR3: TGTGCCTGGGGACAGGGCACTGAAGCTTTCTTT.

This clonotype was recorded at least ten times. The J gene is TRBJ2-1, the V gene TRBV9; tentatively, D is TRBD1 (6 bases). Per the germline V gene, CDR1 is SGDLS and CDR2 is YYNGEE. The CDR3 is 14 residues long. V was shortened by 3 bases and J by 7 bases, with 14 bases between the two germline ends. Here the CDR3 reads CASSEEQGTNEQFF. The CDR3 coding sequence is TGTGCCAGCAGCGAAGAACAGGGTACTAATGAGCAGTTCTTC.

This clonotype was counted between two and nine times. The rearrangement uses TRBV10-3 and TRBJ2-6, with 8 bases fitting TRBD1. The CDR3 totals 17 residues. V was pared by 3 bases and J by 2 bases, with 6 bases of the junction left unmatched. The germline gives CDR1 ENHRY, CDR2 SYGVKD. This chain's CDR3 is CAISDSGQAAGANVLTF. The CDR3 coding sequence is TGTGCCATCAGTGACTCGGGACAGGCTGCTGGGGCCAACGTCCTGACTTTC.

This clonotype appeared a few times. This chain joins TRBV24-1 and TRBJ2-7, with 9 bases that match TRBD1. Germline V CDR1 and CDR2: KGHDR, SFDVKD. CDR3 size: 15 residues. Trimming took 2 bases from V and 6 from J; bases not matched to a gene: 7. The CDR3 bases are TGTGCCACCAGTGATTCCTCGGGACAGGGCGGCGAGCAGTACTTC. Translating gives CATSDSSGQGGEQYF.

This clonotype has just a few counts. The gene calls are TRBV12-3 or TRBV12-4 and TRBJ1-1; D may be TRBD1 (5 bases). Trimming removed 8 bases from V and 3 bases from J, with 13 bases in between. The length of the CDR3 is 13 residues. The CDR3 DNA follows: TGTGCCAGCTCGCCCAGCAGGGACACTGAAGCTTTCTTT. Translation gives CASSPSRDTEAFF.

This clonotype was picked up a small number of times. The chain employs TRBV24-1 and TRBJ2-1, with 11 bases matching TRBD2. The V gene end was trimmed by 4 bases and the J gene end by 4 bases; junction bases not matched to a gene: 11. In germline, CDR1 is KGHDR, CDR2 SFDVKD. The CDR3 spans 18 residues. For the CDR3, the DNA is TGTGCCACCAGTGACCGCACGACTAGCGGGAAATCATACAATGAGCAGTTCTTC. This encodes CATSDRTTSGKSYNEQFF.